These 30 T cell receptor beta chains were all obtained from the same sample, sequenced in a study of T cell changes during pregnancy in multiple sclerosis. The protocol was immunoSEQ multiplex PCR, while the TCRdb copy is restricted to in-frame clones and leaves out a portion. The table lists some 44,000 clones, 85% to 95% of them singletons. The sample was CD4+ T cells from peripheral blood mononuclear cells, taken in the third trimester of pregnancy. The receptors derive from a female donor with multiple sclerosis, enrolled in a pregnancy study.

This CDR3 reads CASRAGLSNQPQHF. Here the CDR3 DNA reads TGTGCCAGCCGGGCGGGGTTAAGCAATCAGCCCCAGCATTTT. The chain has TRBV6-1 and TRBJ1-5; D is ambiguous. Germline V gene lookup returns CDR1 MNHNS and CDR2 SASEGT. The V end was cut by 8 bases, the J end by 1 base, with 12 bases between. The CDR3 covers 14 residues.

The chain is built from TRBV20-1 and TRBJ1-2; no firm D call. V lost 6 bases and J 5 bases, leaving 10 bases between the germline ends. The germline CDR1 and CDR2 sequences are DFQATT and SNEGSKA (reference sequence). The CDR3 totals 11 residues. Here the CDR3 reads CSARPTYGYTF. The CDR3 nucleotides read TGCAGTGCCCGCCCGACTTATGGCTACACCTTC.

The chain carries TRBV19 and TRBJ2-5; 8 bases align to TRBD2. In germline, CDR1 is LNHDA, CDR2 SQIVND (reference sequence). This CDR3 region has 14 residues. J lost 4 bases, V lost 5 bases, and 6 bases had no gene match. The CDR3 sequence: CASSPGRARETQYF. DNA of the CDR3: TGTGCCAGTAGTCCCGGGAGGGCTAGAGAGACCCAGTACTTC.

The chain uses TRBV28 and TRBJ1-6; no firm D call. Germline values: CDR1 MDHEN, CDR2 SYDVKM. The CDR3 is 16 residues long. V was shortened by 5 bases and J by 9 bases, with 20 bases between the two germline ends. As DNA, the CDR3 is TGTGCCAGCAGTACCCACGCCGGGTCGACGGGTTCACCCCTCCACTTT. It encodes CASSTHAGSTGSPLHF.

The V call is TRBV6-6, the J call TRBJ2-3, with D unclear. V lost 2 bases and J lost 2, with 8 bases in between. Germline V CDR1 and CDR2: MNHNY, SVGAGI (reference sequence). This CDR3 region has 14 residues. The CDR3 nucleotides read TGTGCCAGCAGTTACCTATCTAACACAGATACGCAGTATTTT. It specifies CASSYLSNTDTQYF.

In this sample, this clone turned up once. J is TRBJ2-2 and V is TRBV5-5; a possible D gene is TRBD1 (6 bases). The CDR3 loop spans 14 amino acids. Between the trimmed V and J ends, which lost 4 bases and 7 bases, there was a span of 14 bases. CDR1 SGHKS and CDR2 YYEKEE come from the germline V gene (reference sequence). The CDR3 sequence: CASSAGTLFGELFF. The CDR3 nucleotides read TGTGCCAGCAGCGCTGGGACACTCTTCGGGGAGCTGTTTTTT. The full variable domain, with the rest looked up from reference TRBV5-5 and TRBJ2-2, is DAGVTQSPTHLIKTRGQQVTLRCSPISGHKSVSWYQQVLGQGPQFIFQYYEKEERGRGNFPDRFSARQFPNYSSELNVNALLLGDSALYLCASSAGTLFGELFFGEGSRLTVL.

The V call is TRBV11-3, the J call TRBJ2-2, with 8 bases lining up with TRBD2. V gave up 3 bases and J gave up 4 bases; unmatched junction bases: 10. This CDR3 is 17 amino acids long. The V gene's germline CDR1 is SGHNT and CDR2 YENEEA. In DNA form, the CDR3 reads TGTGCCAGCAGCTTTTGTAAGGCTAGCGGGTGCACCGGGGAGCTGTTTTTT. It yields the protein CASSFCKASGCTGELFF.

The chain carries TRBV9 and TRBJ2-1; 10 nucleotides match TRBD2. V was clipped by 4 bases and J by 8 bases; unmatched bases: 24. CDR1 and CDR2 (germline): SGDLS, YYNGEE. CDR3 length equals 20 residues. Here the CDR3 reads CASSPPPGLAGEGTLYEQFF. The DNA of the CDR3 is TGTGCCAGCAGCCCCCCCCCTGGGCTAGCGGGAGAGGGGACTCTTTATGAGCAGTTCTTC.

Only one count was recorded for this clone. The chain couples TRBV18 to TRBJ2-2; no reliable D call. Trimming took 3 bases from V and 0 from J, leaving 5 bases between them. The CDR3 contains 14 residues. Germline lookup yields CDR1 KGHSH and CDR2 LQKENI. The CDR3 sequence is CASSPTSNTGELFF. The CDR3 nucleotides read TGTGCCAGCTCACCGACTTCGAACACCGGGGAGCTGTTTTTT.

This clone has a single count. The chain carries TRBV5-5 and TRBJ2-1; 8 bases match TRBD2. The germline V gene has CDR1 SGHKS and CDR2 YYEKEE (reference sequence). This CDR3 is built from 17 residues. V lost 0 bases to trimming and J lost 4 bases; unmatched junction nucleotides: 9. CDR3: CASSLDGAGGTYNEQFF. CDR3 DNA sequence: TGTGCCAGCAGCTTGGATGGGGCGGGAGGAACTTACAATGAGCAGTTCTTC.

The V and J genes are TRBV5-4 and TRBJ2-3, with 13 bases fitting TRBD2. This CDR3 has 19 amino acids. Germline V gives CDR1 SGHNT, CDR2 YYREEE (reference sequence). Trimming took 3 bases from V and 0 from J; bases not matched to a gene: 10. CDR3 protein: CASSSTSGRVGPSTDTQYF. The CDR3 DNA reads TGTGCCAGCAGCTCCACTAGCGGGAGGGTCGGACCTAGCACAGATACGCAGTATTTT.

CDR3 bases: TGTGCCAGCAGTTTATCGGGACTTGGCGTCCTGACTTTC. Amino acids: CASSLSGLGVLTF. The chain uses TRBV28 and TRBJ2-6; tentative D call: TRBD2 (6 bases). The CDR3 length is 13 residues. Trimming shortened V by 1 base and J by 12 bases, and 10 bases separated the two germline ends. CDR1 and CDR2 from the germline V gene are MDHEN and SYDVKM.

The chain has TRBV9 and TRBJ2-3; 9 nucleotides match TRBD2. This CDR3 comprises 15 residues. The V segment lost 0 bases and the J segment 3 bases; nucleotides outside the gene matches: 2. Looked up from germline, CDR1 is SGDLS and CDR2 is YYNGEE. The CDR3 DNA reads as TGTGCCAGCAGCGTAGATAGCGGGAGTACAGATACGCAGTATTTT. Translating gives CASSVDSGSTDTQYF.

The J gene is TRBJ1-2, the V gene TRBV5-1; 10 nucleotides line up with TRBD1. The J segment lost 3 bases and the V segment lost 0 bases, leaving 14 bases of the junction unmatched. CDR1 is SGHRS, CDR2 YFSETQ, per germline. This CDR3 is built from 19 residues. The CDR3 bases are TGCGCCAGCAGCTTGGCCATATTGGGACAGGGGCAAGGAGACTATGGCTACACCTTC. Encoded protein: CASSLAILGQGQGDYGYTF. Full variable domain (outside the CDR3, taken from reference TRBV5-1 and TRBJ1-2): KAGVTQTPRYLIKTRGQQVTLSCSPISGHRSVSWYQQTPGQGLQFLFEYFSETQRNKGNFPGRFSGRQFSNSRSEMNVSTLELGDSALYLCASSLAILGQGQGDYGYTFGSGTRLTVV.

The chain couples TRBV5-1 to TRBJ2-7; 8 bases map to TRBD1. V gave up 0 bases and J gave up 1 base; unmatched junction bases: 3. The CDR3 is 15 residues long. CDR1 is SGHRS, CDR2 YFSETQ, per germline. This CDR3 reads CASSLGDRISYEQYF. The CDR3 DNA sequence: TGCGCCAGCAGCTTGGGGGACAGGATATCCTACGAGCAGTACTTC.

The CDR3, as DNA: TGCGCCAGCAGCTCGAGTACAGGGACCTATGGCTACACCTTC. Translated, it gives CASSSSTGTYGYTF. The chain links TRBV5-1 to TRBJ1-2; a weak D match, TRBD1 (6 bases). Germline V gene data show CDR1 as SGHRS and CDR2 as YFSETQ. Trimming removed 3 bases at V and 4 bases at J, with 13 bases between. The CDR3 has 14 residues. The full variable domain, in which reference TRBV5-1 and TRBJ1-2 provide the parts outside the CDR3, is KAGVTQTPRYLIKTRGQQVTLSCSPISGHRSVSWYQQTPGQGLQFLFEYFSETQRNKGNFPGRFSGRQFSNSRSEMNVSTLELGDSALYLCASSSSTGTYGYTFGSGTRLTVV.

The J gene is TRBJ1-2, the V gene TRBV28; 9 nucleotides agree with TRBD1. CDR3 length: 16 amino acids. Germline V lookup: CDR1 MDHEN, CDR2 SYDVKM. Trimming took 5 bases from V and 0 from J; bases not matched to a gene: 7. The CDR3 coding sequence is TGTGCCAGCAGTGACACAGGGGGCGCAACTAACTATGGCTACACCTTC. Translated, it gives CASSDTGGATNYGYTF.

The chain carries TRBV28 and TRBJ2-1; TRBD1 matches 9 bases. Germline V gene sequence: CDR1 MDHEN, CDR2 SYDVKM. The CDR3 totals 14 residues. V lost 9 bases and J lost 5; bases outside the gene matches: 8. The CDR3 coding sequence is TGTGCCAGTAGAACAGGGGGCGCACACAATGAGCAGTTCTTC. Translated, it gives CASRTGGAHNEQFF. Combining the CDR3 with reference TRBV28 and TRBJ2-1 gives the whole variable domain DVKVTQSSRYLVKRTGEKVFLECVQDMDHENMFWYRQDPGLGLRLIYFSYDVKMKEKGDIPEGYSVSREKKERFSLILESASTNQTSMYLCASRTGGAHNEQFFGPGTRLTVL.

The rearrangement joins TRBV7-2 to TRBJ2-7; a possible D gene is TRBD1 (6 bases). Between the trimmed V and J ends, which lost 4 bases and 2 bases, there was a span of 9 bases. The CDR3 has 13 residues. Germline V gives CDR1 SGHTA, CDR2 FQGNSA. The CDR3 spells CASSSRDTYEQYF. CDR3 nucleotide sequence: TGTGCCAGCAGCTCCCGGGACACCTACGAGCAGTACTTC. Filled out from reference TRBV7-2 and TRBJ2-7, the complete variable domain reads GAGVSQSPSNKVTEKGKDVELRCDPISGHTALYWYRQSLGQGLEFLIYFQGNSAPDKSGLPSDRFSAERTGGSVSTLTIQRTQQEDSAVYLCASSSRDTYEQYFGPGTRLTVT.

V gene TRBV4-2 combines with J gene TRBJ1-2; D is ambiguous. Per germline, CDR1 LGHNA and CDR2 YNFKEQ. CDR3 size: 14 residues. Trimming removed 4 bases from V and 4 bases from J, with 13 bases in between. This chain's CDR3 is CASSPLDGVYGYTF. CDR3 bases: TGTGCCAGCAGCCCTTTGGACGGGGTCTATGGCTACACCTTC.

The V call is TRBV15, the J call TRBJ1-5, with TRBD1 matching over 8 bases. This CDR3 region has 18 residues. The junction had 11 bases not matched to a gene; V was cut back by 0 bases and J by 4 bases. Germline values: CDR1 LNHNV, CDR2 YYDKDF (reference sequence). CDR3 in amino acids: CATSRDYPGTGGNQPQHF. In DNA form, the CDR3 reads TGTGCCACCAGCAGAGATTACCCGGGGACAGGTGGAAATCAGCCCCAGCATTTT.

This chain uses TRBV7-2 with TRBJ2-3, with a possible D match to TRBD2 (5 bases). Germline CDR1 and CDR2: SGHTA and FQGNSA. The V and J ends lost 5 bases and 8 bases respectively, with 14 bases between them. This CDR3 is built from 13 residues. The CDR3 spells CASSPSGRGTQYF. The CDR3 DNA follows: TGTGCCAGCAGCCCCTCAGGCCGGGGTACGCAGTATTTT.

This chain uses TRBV14 with TRBJ2-2; no clear D. The ends were cut back, 2 bases at V and 9 bases at J, with 4 bases in the middle. CDR1 and CDR2 (germline): SGHDN, FVKESK. The CDR3 spans 11 residues. The CDR3 DNA reads TGTGCCAGCAGCCAACTCCGGGAGCTGTTTTTT. This encodes CASSQLRELFF.

Here the CDR3 DNA reads TGTGCCAGCAGCTTAGCTAGCGGGGGGGGAGATACGCAGTATTTT. Its protein is CASSLASGGGDTQYF. This chain joins TRBV7-2 and TRBJ2-3, with 11 bases matching TRBD2. The CDR3 runs 15 residues. The V and J ends lost 0 bases and 5 bases, in that order; junction bases with no gene match: 1. Germline assignment: CDR1 SGHTA and CDR2 FQGNSA.

V gene TRBV18 combines with J gene TRBJ1-3, with D perhaps matching TRBD1 (6 bases). There are 16 residues in the CDR3. Trimming took off 3 bases at V and 4 bases at J, with 16 bases between the two ends. Germline CDR1 reads KGHSH; CDR2 reads LQKENI. The CDR3 reads CASSPKTPQGGNTIYF. The CDR3 nucleotides are TGTGCCAGCTCACCCAAAACCCCACAGGGAGGAAACACCATATATTTT.

The rearrangement uses TRBV28 and TRBJ2-4, with TRBD1 matching 8 bases. From germline, CDR1 is MDHEN and CDR2 SYDVKM. The CDR3 length is 16 residues. V lost 5 bases to trimming and J lost 0 bases; unmatched junction nucleotides: 6. The CDR3 loop is CASSAGTGLAKNIQYF. The CDR3 DNA reads TGTGCCAGCAGTGCTGGGACAGGACTAGCCAAAAACATTCAGTACTTC.

J is TRBJ2-7 and V is TRBV7-6; 8 bases agree with TRBD2. Germline V gene lookup returns CDR1 SGHVS and CDR2 FNYEAQ. After removal of 4 bases from V and 0 bases from J, the junction contained 11 bases not matched to a gene. This CDR3 contains 17 residues. The CDR3: CASSSDSGTRDSYEQYF. CDR3 coding DNA: TGTGCCAGCAGCTCGGACTCCGGGACTAGGGACTCCTACGAGCAGTACTTC.

The chain couples TRBV19 to TRBJ2-1; 12 bases agree with TRBD1. Germline-derived CDR1 and CDR2 are LNHDA and SQIVND (reference sequence). The CDR3 extends over 16 amino acids. The J segment lost 9 bases and the V segment lost 5 bases, leaving 11 bases of the junction unmatched. CDR3: CASSAAGTGGYSEQFF. The CDR3 DNA reads as TGTGCCAGTAGTGCTGCCGGGACAGGGGGCTATAGTGAGCAGTTCTTC.

The genes are TRBV4-1 and TRBJ1-4; TRBD1 matches at 7 bases. The V and J ends lost 3 bases and 8 bases, in that order; junction bases with no gene match: 9. The CDR3 is made up of 15 amino acids. The germline gives CDR1 MGHRA, CDR2 YSYEKL. The CDR3 sequence is CASSHPGRGKEKLFF. CDR3 bases: TGCGCCAGCAGCCACCCCGGCAGGGGGAAAGAAAAACTGTTTTTT.

This chain connects TRBV4-2 to TRBJ2-2; 9 bases agree with TRBD2. The V segment lost 0 bases and the J segment 5 bases; nucleotides outside the gene matches: 10. Per germline, CDR1 LGHNA and CDR2 YNFKEQ. CDR3 size: 18 residues. The CDR3 DNA is TGTGCCAGCAGCCAAGATCGGGTGGGCCTAGCGGGAACCGGGGAGCTGTTTTTT. This translates into CASSQDRVGLAGTGELFF.